A single T cell receptor beta chain is shown here with its context. The antigen is unknown. The identical CDR3 is also encoded by other nucleotide sequences in the sample. J lost 4 bases, V lost 0 bases, and 3 bases had no gene match. The CDR3 has 15 residues. Germline V lookup: CDR1 SGHRS, CDR2 YFSETQ. Replicate PCRs for sorted subsets used approximately 190 ng DNA; this equaled some 30,000 T cell genomes. Some clones are missing from TCRdb's copy, which holds only in-frame ones; the method was immunoSEQ multiplex PCR. The table has about 1,800,000 clones, about 95% seen once. Positively selected for CCR7, the CD45RO-negative cells used as naive CD8 cells excluded terminally differentiated effector memory CD45RA+ cells. Free of recent acute infections or vaccinations, the donors were healthy HIV-negative adults. The data were taken from a study of shared clonotypes between healthy human individuals. Overall study findings and caveats: Expectations were that clonotype sharing among donors would be affected by sequencing depth. Having only a few donors restricted how much genetic and exposure-history diversity was captured.

The receptor's source is a man between 18 and 29 years old in good health. Sequences were obtained from naive CD8+ T cells sorted from blood. V gene TRBV5-1 combines with J gene TRBJ2-1; 8 nucleotides align to TRBD1. As DNA, the CDR3 is TGCGCCAGCAGCTTGGCGCAGGGGGCATACAATGAGCAGTTCTTC. Translation: CASSLAQGAYNEQFF.